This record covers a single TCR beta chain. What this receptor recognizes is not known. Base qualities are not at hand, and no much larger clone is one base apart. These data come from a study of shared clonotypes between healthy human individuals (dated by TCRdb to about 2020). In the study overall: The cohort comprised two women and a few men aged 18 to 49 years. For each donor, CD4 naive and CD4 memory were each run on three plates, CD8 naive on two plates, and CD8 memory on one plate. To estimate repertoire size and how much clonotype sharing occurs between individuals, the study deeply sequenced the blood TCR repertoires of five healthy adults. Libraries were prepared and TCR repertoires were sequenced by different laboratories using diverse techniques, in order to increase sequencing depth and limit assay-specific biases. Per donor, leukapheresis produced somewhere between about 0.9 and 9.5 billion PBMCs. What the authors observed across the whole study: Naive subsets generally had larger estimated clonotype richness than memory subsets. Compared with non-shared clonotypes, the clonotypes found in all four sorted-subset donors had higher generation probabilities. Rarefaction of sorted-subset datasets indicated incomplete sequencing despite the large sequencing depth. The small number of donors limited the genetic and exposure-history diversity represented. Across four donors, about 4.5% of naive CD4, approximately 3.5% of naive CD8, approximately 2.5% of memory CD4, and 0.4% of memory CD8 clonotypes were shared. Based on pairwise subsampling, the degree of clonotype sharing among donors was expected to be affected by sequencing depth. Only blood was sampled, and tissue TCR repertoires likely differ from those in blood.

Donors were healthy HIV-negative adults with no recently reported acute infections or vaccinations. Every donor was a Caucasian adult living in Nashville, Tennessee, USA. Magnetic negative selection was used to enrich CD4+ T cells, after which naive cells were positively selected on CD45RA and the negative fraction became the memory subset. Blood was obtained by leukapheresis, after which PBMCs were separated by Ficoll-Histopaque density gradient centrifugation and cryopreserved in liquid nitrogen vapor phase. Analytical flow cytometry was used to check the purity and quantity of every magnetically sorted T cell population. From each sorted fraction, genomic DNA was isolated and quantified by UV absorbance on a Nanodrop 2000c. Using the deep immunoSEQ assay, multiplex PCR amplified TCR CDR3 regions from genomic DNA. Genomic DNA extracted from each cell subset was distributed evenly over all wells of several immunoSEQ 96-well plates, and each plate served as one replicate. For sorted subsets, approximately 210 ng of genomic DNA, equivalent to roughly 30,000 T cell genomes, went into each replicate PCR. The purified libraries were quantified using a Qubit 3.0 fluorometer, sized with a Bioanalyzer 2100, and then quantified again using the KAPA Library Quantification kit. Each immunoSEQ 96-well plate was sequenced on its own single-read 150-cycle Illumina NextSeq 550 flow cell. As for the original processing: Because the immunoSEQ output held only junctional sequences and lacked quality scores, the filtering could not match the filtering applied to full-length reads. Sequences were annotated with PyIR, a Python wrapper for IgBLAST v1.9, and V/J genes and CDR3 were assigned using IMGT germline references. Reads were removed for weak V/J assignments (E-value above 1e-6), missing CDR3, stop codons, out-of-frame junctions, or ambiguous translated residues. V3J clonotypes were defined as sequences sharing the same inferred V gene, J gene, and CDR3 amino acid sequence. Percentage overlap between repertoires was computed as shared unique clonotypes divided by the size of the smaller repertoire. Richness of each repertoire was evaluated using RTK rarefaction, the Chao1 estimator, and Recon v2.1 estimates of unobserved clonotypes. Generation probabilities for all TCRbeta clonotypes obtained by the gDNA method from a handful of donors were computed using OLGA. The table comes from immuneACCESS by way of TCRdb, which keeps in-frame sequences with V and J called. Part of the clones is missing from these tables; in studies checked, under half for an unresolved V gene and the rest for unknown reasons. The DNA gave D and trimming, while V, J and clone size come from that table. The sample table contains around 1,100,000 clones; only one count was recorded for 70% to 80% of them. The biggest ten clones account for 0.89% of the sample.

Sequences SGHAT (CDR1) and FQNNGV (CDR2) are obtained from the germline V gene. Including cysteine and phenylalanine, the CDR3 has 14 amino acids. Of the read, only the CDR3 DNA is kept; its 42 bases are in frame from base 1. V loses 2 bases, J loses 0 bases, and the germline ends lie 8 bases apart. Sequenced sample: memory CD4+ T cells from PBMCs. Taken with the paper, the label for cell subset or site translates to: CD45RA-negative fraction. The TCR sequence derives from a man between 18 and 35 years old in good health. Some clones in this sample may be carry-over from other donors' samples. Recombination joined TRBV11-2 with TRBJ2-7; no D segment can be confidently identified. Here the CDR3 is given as CASSLFGTSYEQYF. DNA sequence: TGTGCCAGCAGCTTATTCGGTACCTCCTACGAGCAGTACTTC.